This TCR beta chain was recovered during a study of neurological immune-mediated disorders. Volunteers from a blood bank in Maryland, USA, constituted the healthy controls. The unsorted libraries had their origin in 2 million PBMCs stored at -80 C. The cDNA came from 5'RACE, which used 10-nucleotide random UMIs. MiXCR was run by TCRdb on the 5' RACE reads, yielding one entry per CDR3 protein. The sample records tens of thousands of distinct CDR3 sequences, 13% to 15% being singletons. This clonotype occurred many times. The antigen is not known. Overall study results and limits: CDR3 amino acid sequences found in expanded clones were never shared across subjects, suggesting private repertoires in all groups.

This CDR3 has 15 amino acids. Germline CDR1 is MDHEN and CDR2 is SYDVKM. V dropped 5 bases and J dropped 6; count of bases not matched to a gene: 8. This chain connects TRBV28 to TRBJ2-2; 8 positions agree with TRBD2. This sequence originates from a woman aged 50 to 60 in good health. Sequencing used PBMCs. The CDR3 protein is CASSPSGRGAGELFF. CDR3 bases: TGTGCCAGCAGTCCCTCCGGGCGGGGGGCCGGGGAGCTGTTTTTT.